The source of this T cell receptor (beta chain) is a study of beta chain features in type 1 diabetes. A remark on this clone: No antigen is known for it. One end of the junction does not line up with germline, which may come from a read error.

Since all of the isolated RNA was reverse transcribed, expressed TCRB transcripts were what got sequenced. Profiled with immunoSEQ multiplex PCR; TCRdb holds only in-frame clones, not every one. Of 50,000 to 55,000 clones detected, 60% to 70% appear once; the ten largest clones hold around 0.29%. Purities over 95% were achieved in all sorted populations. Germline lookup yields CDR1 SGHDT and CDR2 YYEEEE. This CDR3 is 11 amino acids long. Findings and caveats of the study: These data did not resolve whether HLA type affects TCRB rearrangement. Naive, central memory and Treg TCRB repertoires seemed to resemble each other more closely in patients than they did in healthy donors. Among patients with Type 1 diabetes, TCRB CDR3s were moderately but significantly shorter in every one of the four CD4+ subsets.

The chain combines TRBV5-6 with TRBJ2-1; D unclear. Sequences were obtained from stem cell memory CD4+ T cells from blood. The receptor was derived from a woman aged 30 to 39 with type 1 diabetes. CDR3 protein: CANSSYNEQFF. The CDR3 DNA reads TGTGCCAACAGCTCGTACAATGAGCAGTTCTTC.